This TCR beta chain was sequenced in a study of blood T cells in healthy people across ages. Study conclusions and caveats: As age increased, TCR beta diversity per million T cells fell in a roughly linear fashion. Unsorted PBMCs ruled out conclusive naive versus antigen-experienced comparison.

The V gene's germline CDR1 is SGHAT and CDR2 FQNNGV. This CDR3 spans 18 amino acids. Trimming took 5 bases from V and 0 from J; bases not matched to a gene: 7. This clonotype has a single count. The antigen remains unidentified. With a J-beta primer mix and a sample-barcoded 5' primer, a second PCR ran roughly 7 to 11 cycles. TCRdb fed the 5' RACE reads into MiXCR, producing one record per CDR3 protein. The profile shows about 1.8 million distinct CDR3 sequences, around half of them singletons. The sequence came from a woman aged 40 to 50 in good health. The sample consisted of blood. The chain recombines TRBV11-2 with TRBJ2-3, with 14 bases aligning to TRBD2. The CDR3 DNA follows: TGTGCCAGCAGCGGGGGGACTAGCGGGGGCCTTAGCACAGATACGCAGTATTTT. Amino acid sequence: CASSGGTSGGLSTDTQYF.